One and the same sample provided the 19 T cell receptor beta chains below, sequenced in a study of shared clonotypes between healthy human individuals. Clones were sequenced by immunoSEQ multiplex PCR, and TCRdb holds only the in-frame ones, with some missing. Of 2.3 million or so clones in the sample, approximately 95% were seen once. Sample: naive CD4+ T cells from PBMCs. Sample subset: CD45RA+ positively selected. These receptors came from a man younger than 30 in good health. Some clones in this sample may be carry-over from other donors' samples.

This clone was detected only once. The V and J genes are TRBV2 and TRBJ2-1; no firm D call. This CDR3 has 11 amino acids. The germline V and J ends were trimmed by 8 bases and 8 bases, with 10 bases remaining between them. Germline CDR1 SNHLY, CDR2 FYNNEI. The CDR3 here is CASVLSYEQFF. As DNA, the CDR3 is TGTGCCAGCGTACTCAGTTATGAGCAGTTCTTC.

This rearrangement joins TRBV4-2 to TRBJ1-2, with 8 bases fitting TRBD1. Germline V gene sequence: CDR1 LGHNA, CDR2 YNFKEQ. CDR3 length: 16 residues. The J segment lost 4 bases and the V segment lost 0 bases, leaving 7 bases of the junction unmatched. CDR3 protein: CASSQDRAGGFYGYTF. The CDR3 coding sequence is TGTGCCAGCAGCCAAGATAGGGCAGGGGGCTTCTATGGCTACACCTTC.

This clone was detected only once. V gene TRBV5-1 combines with J gene TRBJ2-3; D uncertain. The V end lost 1 base, the J end lost 0 bases, and 15 bases lay between the germline ends. The length of the CDR3 is 17 residues. CDR1 and CDR2 (germline): SGHRS, YFSETQ. The CDR3, as DNA: TGCGCCAGCAGCTTGTTTGCGTCAAACCCCAGCACAGATACGCAGTATTTT. This gives the protein CASSLFASNPSTDTQYF.

The gene calls are TRBV28 and TRBJ1-5, with TRBD1 as a possible D gene (5 bases). Trimming left V 5 bases short and J 3 bases short, with 11 bases between. The CDR3 is 14 amino acids. Germline V gene lookup returns CDR1 MDHEN and CDR2 SYDVKM. CDR3 amino acids: CASSEPRANQPQHF. The CDR3 DNA reads as TGTGCCAGCAGTGAGCCCAGGGCCAATCAGCCCCAGCATTTT.

The V and J genes are TRBV30 and TRBJ2-4, with 7 bases matching TRBD1. Germline values: CDR1 GTSNPN, CDR2 SVGIG (reference sequence). V lost 0 bases to trimming and J lost 0 bases; unmatched junction nucleotides: 5. The CDR3 extends over 16 amino acids. CDR3 coding DNA: TGTGCCTGGAGTGTTAGGGGACAGTTAGCCAAAAACATTCAGTACTTC. This sequence encodes CAWSVRGQLAKNIQYF.

The genes are TRBV29-1 and TRBJ2-5; 15 bases map to TRBD2. CDR1 SQVTM and CDR2 ANQGSEA come from the germline V gene. The CDR3 totals 14 residues. J was trimmed by 11 bases and V by 6 bases; bases with no gene match: 10. CDR3 sequence: CSVRGLAGGREQYF. Written as DNA, the CDR3 is TGCAGCGTCCGTGGACTAGCGGGAGGGAGGGAGCAGTACTTC.

This clone has a single count. Other DNA sequences in this sample translate to the same CDR3. The chain is built from TRBV19 and TRBJ2-7; no reliable D call. Germline V gives CDR1 LNHDA, CDR2 SQIVND (reference sequence). V was cut by 3 bases and J by 0 bases, with 9 bases left in between. The CDR3 loop spans 14 amino acids. CDR3 protein: CASSIAVSSYEQYF. CDR3 coding DNA: TGTGCCAGTAGTATTGCCGTAAGCTCCTACGAGCAGTACTTC.

This clone was counted a few times. This chain uses TRBV7-2 with TRBJ2-7, with D perhaps TRBD2 (6 bases). The CDR3 has 14 amino acids. Trimming stripped 1 base from V and 6 bases from J, with 13 bases between. CDR1 and CDR2 from the germline V gene are SGHTA and FQGNSA. CDR3 loop: CASSLGYAGPEQYF. The CDR3 DNA is TGTGCCAGCAGCTTAGGATACGCGGGGCCCGAGCAGTACTTC.

The chain joins TRBV27 to TRBJ2-7; 13 nucleotides agree with TRBD2. Germline values: CDR1 MNHEY, CDR2 SMNVEV (reference sequence). The CDR3 is made up of 16 amino acids. Trimming cost V 0 bases and J 6 bases; bases outside gene matches: 5. The DNA of the CDR3 is TGTGCCAGCAGTTTATCGAGGACTAGCGGGAGTGCCGAGCAGTACTTC. It is translated as CASSLSRTSGSAEQYF.

The chain has TRBV18 and TRBJ2-7, with D hard to call. Germline-derived CDR1 and CDR2 are KGHSH and LQKENI. The CDR3 has 14 amino acids. Trimming took off 0 bases at V and 4 bases at J, with 10 bases between the two ends. CDR3 region: CASSPPRSSYEQYF. DNA for the CDR3: TGTGCCAGCTCACCACCGCGAAGCAGTTACGAGCAGTACTTC.

The V gene is TRBV30, the J gene TRBJ2-3; 7 nucleotides line up with TRBD2. Trimming removed 2 bases from V and 5 bases from J; junction bases left unmatched: 7. Per the germline V gene, CDR1 is GTSNPN and CDR2 is SVGIG (reference sequence). The CDR3 contains 14 residues. CDR3 protein: CAWSSGGSGDTQYF. The CDR3, as DNA: TGTGCCTGGAGTTCCGGCGGGAGTGGAGATACGCAGTATTTT.

The chain carries TRBV7-6 and TRBJ1-1; 8 bases map to TRBD1. From germline, CDR1 is SGHVS and CDR2 FNYEAQ. With V trimmed by 1 base and J by 5 bases, 9 bases remained unmatched. CDR3 size: 16 residues. Here the CDR3 reads CASSLGGVGTGTEAFF. DNA for the CDR3: TGTGCCAGCAGCTTAGGGGGGGTAGGGACAGGTACTGAAGCTTTCTTT.

V is TRBV10-1 and J is TRBJ1-2; 9 bases are shared with TRBD1. Germline-derived CDR1 and CDR2 are WNHNN and SYGVQD (reference sequence). This CDR3 spans 18 amino acids. V shed 6 bases, J shed 4 bases, and the junction held 18 bases outside the gene matches. The CDR3 sequence is CASRHNGTGTQRIYGYTF. CDR3 nucleotide sequence: TGCGCCAGCAGACATAACGGGACAGGGACCCAACGTATCTATGGCTACACCTTC.

The rearrangement joins TRBV7-9 to TRBJ2-1; tentative D call: TRBD2 (5 bases). In germline, CDR1 is SEHNR, CDR2 FQNEAQ (reference sequence). V was trimmed by 5 bases and J by 10 bases, leaving 24 bases between them. The CDR3 consists of 16 residues. Here the CDR3 DNA reads TGTGCCAGCAGCCTAAATACCGGGCCAAGGACTTGGGAGCAGTTCTTC. Translation: CASSLNTGPRTWEQFF.

This chain joins TRBV5-1 and TRBJ2-7; D is uncertain. V was cut by 0 bases and J by 0 bases, with 7 bases left in between. The CDR3 is 14 residues long. Germline CDR1 and CDR2: SGHRS and YFSETQ. CDR3 residues: CASSLDSSSYEQYF. The CDR3 DNA sequence: TGCGCCAGCAGCTTGGACAGTAGCTCCTACGAGCAGTACTTC.

The chain has TRBV5-1 and TRBJ2-1; 12 bases map to TRBD2. Unmatched junction bases numbered 10, after V lost 7 bases and J lost 8 bases. Germline CDR1 is SGHRS and CDR2 is YFSETQ. This CDR3 region has 15 residues. The CDR3 DNA is TGCGCCAGCGCGAAAAGACTAGCGGGAGATTATGAGCAGTTCTTC. Amino acid sequence: CASAKRLAGDYEQFF.

On this clone: Additional DNA sequences in this sample encode the identical CDR3. The CDR3 sequence is CASSPGLAGGTDTQYF. The CDR3 DNA sequence: TGTGCCAGCTCACCGGGACTAGCGGGAGGCACAGATACGCAGTATTTT. V gene TRBV18 combines with J gene TRBJ2-3, with 14 bases that match TRBD2. Trimming removed 3 bases from V and 1 base from J; junction bases left unmatched: 0. Per the germline V gene, CDR1 is KGHSH and CDR2 is LQKENI. The CDR3 has 16 amino acids.

This clone appeared once. The V and J genes are TRBV18 and TRBJ2-1; no definite D call. The CDR3 is 13 amino acids. The germline gives CDR1 KGHSH, CDR2 LQKENI. The V and J ends lost 0 bases and 10 bases respectively, with 10 bases between them. This CDR3 reads CASSPPVNIEQFF. The CDR3 nucleotides read TGTGCCAGCTCACCACCGGTAAACATCGAGCAGTTCTTC.

The rearrangement joins TRBV7-8 to TRBJ1-6; D perhaps matches TRBD1 (6 bases). CDR3 size: 13 residues. The V end lost 5 bases, the J end lost 13 bases, and 15 bases lay between the germline ends. The germline V gene encodes CDR1 SGHVS and CDR2 FQNEAQ. The CDR3 reads CASSTGIQEPLHF. DNA for the CDR3: TGTGCCAGCAGCACAGGGATTCAGGAGCCCCTCCACTTT.